This TCR beta chain derives from a study of T cells in Graves' hyperthyroidism and ophthalmopathy. Study-wide results and caveats: Model output signaled ophthalmopathy a median approximately 6 months ahead of onset.

A patient was excluded if there was uncontrolled infection, other autoimmune disease, pregnancy or lactation. RNA transcripts served as the template for amplifying TCR beta CDR3 regions. HTBI primers were employed in a first-round RT-PCR of the TCR CDR3. MiXCR, applied by TCRdb to the multiplex PCR reads, yields one record per CDR3 protein. The sample includes about 300,000 distinct CDR3 sequences, approximately 18% of them seen just once. Concerning this clonotype itself: The antigen is not known.

The germline V gene has CDR1 MNHEY and CDR2 SVGEGT. The CDR3 has 14 amino acids. V lost 8 bases and J 4 bases, leaving 15 bases between the germline ends. The TCR sequence derives from a man in his forties or fifties with Graves' ophthalmopathy. J is TRBJ1-3 and V is TRBV6-2 or TRBV6-3; D gene uncertain. Sequences were obtained from blood. The CDR3: CASSGMGAGNTIYF. DNA for the CDR3: TGTGCCAGCTCTGGGATGGGCGCCGGAAACACCATATATTTT.